This T cell receptor beta chain was observed in a study of Graves' ophthalmopathy and Graves' hyperthyroidism. Study-wide results and limits: Forecasting of ophthalmopathy progression by the model achieved about 71% sensitivity and roughly 72% specificity.

None of the included patients had other autoimmune diseases, uncontrolled infections, pregnancy or lactation, as these led to exclusion. This clonotype showed up just a few times. What it recognizes is unknown. RNA transcripts provided the template for amplifying TCR beta CDR3 regions. Scientists carried out first-round RT-PCR using HTBI primers and then a second-round multiplex PCR. TCRdb analysed the multiplex PCR reads with MiXCR anew, one entry per CDR3 protein. The sample yields approximately 700,000 distinct CDR3 sequences, about two fifths seen once. CDR3 size: 15 residues. Germline-derived CDR1 and CDR2 are SGHDN and FVKESK. V lost 4 bases and J lost 0, with 12 bases in between.

The sequence derives from an adult man with Graves' ophthalmopathy. Sequencing input: peripheral blood. This sequence joins TRBV14 and TRBJ1-2; tentatively, D is TRBD1 (5 bases). The CDR3 DNA follows: TGTGCCAGCAGCCCCGCCGGGGCACCTAACTATGGCTACACCTTC. Protein product: CASSPAGAPNYGYTF.